Presented here are 11 T cell receptor beta chains from one specimen sequenced in a study of cytomegalovirus exposure and HLA in healthy donors. Vbeta (60) and Jbeta (13) primers were used in the PCR. Clones were read by immunoSEQ multiplex PCR, and TCRdb kept only the in-frame ones, dropping some. The sample consists of under 95,000 clones, 72% of them appearing once. The specimen sequenced was PBMCs. The receptors shown here come from a woman aged 35 to 49 in good health and CMV-seropositive.

This clone appeared a few times. The chain couples TRBV5-1 to TRBJ1-1; TRBD1 might be the D (5 bases). This CDR3 spans 15 amino acids. V was pared by 0 bases and J by 1 base, with 10 bases between. CDR1 is SGHRS and CDR2 is YFSETQ in the germline V gene. The CDR3 region is CASSLAIGANTEAFF. CDR3 nucleotide sequence: TGCGCCAGCAGCTTGGCCATAGGGGCGAACACTGAAGCTTTCTTT.

This clone has only one observation. The chain has TRBV6-5 and TRBJ2-5; 7 bases align to TRBD1. CDR1 and CDR2 (germline): MNHEY, SVGAGI. J lost 1 base, V lost 6 bases, and 2 bases had no gene match. This CDR3 has 13 residues. The CDR3 DNA reads as TGTGCCAGCAGAGACAGGGTCCAAGAGACCCAGTACTTC. Amino acids: CASRDRVQETQYF.

J is TRBJ2-5 and V is TRBV4-1, with a weak D call TRBD2 (5 bases). The germline CDR1 and CDR2 sequences are MGHRA and YSYEKL. The CDR3 runs to 12 residues. Trimming removed 6 bases at V and 3 bases at J, with 8 bases between. In nucleotides, the CDR3 is TGCGCCAGCAGGGACTCGAAAGAGACCCAGTACTTC. Amino acids: CASRDSKETQYF.

This clone has just a few counts. The rearrangement uses TRBV2 and TRBJ1-2; the match to TRBD1 covers 9 bases. The CDR3 consists of 13 residues. Germline loops: CDR1 SNHLY, CDR2 FYNNEI. The V segment lost 4 bases and the J segment 11 bases; nucleotides outside the gene matches: 8. The CDR3 sequence is CASSVGTGTPYTF. For the CDR3, the DNA is TGTGCCAGCAGTGTTGGGACAGGGACTCCTTACACCTTC.

This rearrangement joins TRBV5-1 to TRBJ2-7; 10 bases are a match to TRBD2. CDR1 is SGHRS and CDR2 is YFSETQ in the germline V gene. With 8 bases clipped from V and 6 bases from J, the junction kept 11 bases outside the gene matches. The CDR3 extends over 14 amino acids. The CDR3 here is CASGPSGGPREQYF. For the CDR3, the DNA is TGCGCCAGTGGCCCTAGCGGGGGACCCCGCGAGCAGTACTTC.

This clone was counted a few times. The V and J genes are TRBV11-3 and TRBJ1-6; D is ambiguous. V was trimmed by 5 bases and J by 7 bases, leaving 18 bases between them. The length of the CDR3 is 16 residues. Germline V lookup: CDR1 SGHNT, CDR2 YENEEA. The CDR3 protein is CASSPHTSTDNSPLHF. DNA of the CDR3: TGTGCCAGCAGCCCTCATACTAGCACCGACAATTCACCCCTCCACTTT.

The rearrangement links TRBV6-5 to TRBJ2-7; 10 nucleotides align to TRBD1. The CDR3 totals 15 residues. The V gene end was trimmed by 6 bases and the J gene end by 0 bases; junction bases not matched to a gene: 5. From germline, CDR1 is MNHEY and CDR2 SVGAGI. DNA of the CDR3: TGTGCCAGCAGCAGCGACAGGGGGCTCTCCTACGAGCAGTACTTC. This sequence encodes CASSSDRGLSYEQYF.

This chain joins TRBV5-1 and TRBJ1-4, with no clear D. V dropped 0 bases and J dropped 3 bases, with 9 bases sitting between them. CDR1 is SGHRS and CDR2 is YFSETQ in the germline V gene. The CDR3 runs to 15 residues. Written as DNA, the CDR3 is TGCGCCAGCAGCTTGGCGGCAGGCCCTAATGAAAAACTGTTTTTT. Translating gives CASSLAAGPNEKLFF.

The gene calls are TRBV5-6 and TRBJ2-3, with 14 bases fitting TRBD2. This CDR3 region has 19 residues. V lost 0 bases, J lost 4 bases, and 10 bases stayed unmatched. Germline-derived CDR1 and CDR2 are SGHDT and YYEEEE. The CDR3 nucleotides read TGTGCCAGCAGCTTGGCGAAGGGGACTAGCGGGGGTAGTTCAGATACGCAGTATTTT. As protein: CASSLAKGTSGGSSDTQYF.

The rearrangement uses TRBV9 and TRBJ2-2, with a tentative D call TRBD2 (7 bases). The CDR3 length is 18 residues. CDR1 is SGDLS and CDR2 is YYNGEE in the germline V gene. With 0 bases removed from V and 4 bases from J, the gap between germline ends came to 19 bases. Here the CDR3 reads CASSVDSRGAAGTGELFF. The CDR3 DNA sequence: TGTGCCAGCAGCGTAGACAGTCGGGGGGCGGCGGGCACCGGGGAGCTGTTTTTT.

The rearrangement uses TRBV5-4 and TRBJ1-1; 11 bases align to TRBD1. This CDR3 spans 15 amino acids. J gave up 4 bases and V 4 bases, and 6 bases lay outside the gene matches. Per germline, CDR1 SGHNT and CDR2 YYREEE (reference sequence). In nucleotides, the CDR3 is TGTGCCAGCAGCCCGGACAGGGGGCGGGGCACTGAAGCTTTCTTT. Its protein product is CASSPDRGRGTEAFF.